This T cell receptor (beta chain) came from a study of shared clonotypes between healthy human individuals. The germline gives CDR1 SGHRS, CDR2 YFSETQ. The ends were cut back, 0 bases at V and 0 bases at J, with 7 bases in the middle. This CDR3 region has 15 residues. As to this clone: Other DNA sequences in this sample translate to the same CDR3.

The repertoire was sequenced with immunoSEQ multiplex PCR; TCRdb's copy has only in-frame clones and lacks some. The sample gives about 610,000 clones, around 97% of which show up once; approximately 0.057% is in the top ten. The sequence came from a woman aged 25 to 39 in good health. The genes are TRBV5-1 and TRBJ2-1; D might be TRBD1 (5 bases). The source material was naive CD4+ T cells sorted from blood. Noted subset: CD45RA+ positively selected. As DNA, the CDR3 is TGCGCCAGCAGCTTGGGGCAGGGCTCCTACAATGAGCAGTTCTTC. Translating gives CASSLGQGSYNEQFF.